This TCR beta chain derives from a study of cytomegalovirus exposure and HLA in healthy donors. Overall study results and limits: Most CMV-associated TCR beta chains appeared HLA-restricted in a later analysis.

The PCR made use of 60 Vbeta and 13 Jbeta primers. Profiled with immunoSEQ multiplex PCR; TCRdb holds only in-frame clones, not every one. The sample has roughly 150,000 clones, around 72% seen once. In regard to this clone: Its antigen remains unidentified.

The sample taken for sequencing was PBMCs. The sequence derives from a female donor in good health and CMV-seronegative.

The CDR3 is CASSQSHPEAANYGYTF. CDR3 nucleotides: TGTGCCAGCAGCCAGAGCCACCCGGAGGCGGCTAACTATGGCTACACCTTC. The genes are TRBV7-2 and TRBJ1-2; D not resolved. Per germline, CDR1 SGHTA and CDR2 FQGNSA. CDR3 length: 17 amino acids. Trimming pared 5 bases from V and 0 bases from J, leaving 19 bases between.